The next 9 T cell receptor beta chains were all read from a single sample in a study of CD8+ T cells in alopecia areata. Extraction and reverse transcription of RNA yielded cDNA as the sequencing template. Clones were read by immunoSEQ multiplex PCR, and TCRdb kept only the in-frame ones, dropping some. Among about 150,000 clones, 54% were seen once, and the ten largest hold roughly 15%. Treatment specified: oral pan-JAK inhibitor, 5-10 mg twice daily. The sequencing used CD8+ T cells sorted from blood, collected at week 4, from a patient treated with tofacitinib. These receptors were obtained from a human donor with alopecia areata.

This clone was picked up a small number of times. This chain joins TRBV27 and TRBJ1-1; TRBD1 might be the D (6 bases). This CDR3 contains 12 residues. Trimming took 7 bases from V and 5 from J, leaving 11 bases between them. The germline gives CDR1 MNHEY, CDR2 SMNVEV (reference sequence). The CDR3 coding sequence is TGTGCCAGCATAGGGGGTCCGACTGAAGCTTTCTTT. It translates to CASIGGPTEAFF.

The chain couples TRBV27 to TRBJ2-2, with a possible D match to TRBD1 (6 bases). Germline loops: CDR1 MNHEY, CDR2 SMNVEV (reference sequence). The CDR3 runs 15 residues. Trimming took off 10 bases at V and 1 base at J, with 16 bases between the two ends. The CDR3 loop reads CATLDRNMNTGELFF. The CDR3 DNA reads as TGTGCCACCCTCGACAGGAATATGAACACCGGGGAGCTGTTTTTT.

This clone was counted a few times. The rearrangement uses TRBV18 and TRBJ1-1; D gene ambiguous. CDR1 and CDR2 from the germline V gene are KGHSH and LQKENI. The V end lost 2 bases, the J end lost 1 base, and 5 bases lay between the germline ends. The CDR3 extends over 13 amino acids. CDR3 in DNA: TGTGCCAGCTCACCAAGCTGGAACACTGAAGCTTTCTTT. This gives the protein CASSPSWNTEAFF.

This clone showed up just a few times. The gene calls are TRBV30 and TRBJ1-2; a weak D match, TRBD1 (5 bases). The V gene lost 4 bases and the J gene lost 6 bases, with 21 bases spanning the gap. Germline V CDR1 and CDR2: GTSNPN, SVGIG (reference sequence). The CDR3 totals 15 residues. The CDR3 DNA reads as TGTGCCTGGAAAAAATTACGGGGCCCTATGGATGGCTACACCTTC. Protein sequence: CAWKKLRGPMDGYTF.

The genes are TRBV4-1 and TRBJ1-2; TRBD1 agrees at 7 bases. CDR1 and CDR2 from the germline V gene are MGHRA and YSYEKL. This CDR3 has 15 residues. J gave up 3 bases and V 1 base, and 5 bases lay outside the gene matches. CDR3 sequence: CASSQADRSDYGYTF. In nucleotides, the CDR3 is TGCGCCAGCAGCCAAGCGGACAGGAGCGACTATGGCTACACCTTC.

J is TRBJ2-4 and V is TRBV15, with 8 positions matching TRBD1. This CDR3 has 15 amino acids. The V gene's germline CDR1 is LNHNV and CDR2 YYDKDF (reference sequence). J was trimmed by 3 bases and V by 5 bases; bases with no gene match: 6. Written as DNA, the CDR3 is TGTGCCACCAGCGCAGGGGGCGAGGGCAAAAACATTCAGTACTTC. Translated: CATSAGGEGKNIQYF.

The chain is built from TRBV4-1 and TRBJ2-5, with D possibly TRBD2 on 6 matching bases. CDR1 and CDR2 (germline): MGHRA, YSYEKL. V was shortened by 2 bases and J by 1 base, with 8 bases between the two germline ends. This CDR3 region has 14 residues. The CDR3 sequence is CASSQIGGQETQYF. CDR3 sequence (DNA): TGCGCCAGCAGCCAAATCGGGGGCCAAGAGACCCAGTACTTC.

As to this clone: Additional DNA sequences in this sample encode the identical CDR3. J is TRBJ2-3 and V is TRBV9; unclear D gene. The germline V gene encodes CDR1 SGDLS and CDR2 YYNGEE. V shed 3 bases and J shed 0 bases, with 5 bases lying between them. This CDR3 is 13 amino acids long. CDR3 in amino acids: CASSGGSTDTQYF. The CDR3 DNA follows: TGTGCCAGCAGCGGGGGTAGCACAGATACGCAGTATTTT.

The rearrangement joins TRBV30 to TRBJ1-2, with D perhaps matching TRBD1 (6 bases). Germline assignment: CDR1 GTSNPN and CDR2 SVGIG (reference sequence). The CDR3 spans 11 residues. V was pared by 7 bases and J by 5 bases, with 11 bases between. In DNA, the CDR3 is TGTGCCTATACAGGGAGGTATGGCTACACCTTC. It specifies CAYTGRYGYTF.